A selection of T cell receptor beta chains follows, all from one sample in a study of immune cell composition in non-small cell lung cancer. Method: immunoSEQ multiplex PCR; TCRdb's copy keeps in-frame clones and lacks some. In the table there are 7,500 to 9,000 clones, about two thirds of which are singletons. Sample: lung tumor tissue. These receptors came from a human donor with non-small cell lung cancer. Both conserved end residues are trimmed from each CDR3. Clone size is given for some rows only: seen once, a few or many times, or a class if the clone is expanded.

J gene: TRBJ1-2
V gene: TRBV6-5
clone size: few
CDR3 protein: ASSSTVNYGYT

J gene: TRBJ2-3
V gene: TRBV29-1
clone size: once
CDR3 protein: SVSGSKRDTQY

J gene: TRBJ1-1
V gene: TRBV29-1
clone size: medium-sized
CDR3 protein: SVGQGNTEAF

J gene: TRBJ2-1
V gene: TRBV27
clone size: NA
CDR3 protein: ASSAQGYNEQF

J gene: TRBJ2-3
V gene: TRBV5-4
clone size: NA
CDR3 protein: ASRDRGGNTQY

J gene: TRBJ1-1
V gene: TRBV7-3
clone size: NA
CDR3 protein: ASSLSQQGTEAF

J gene: TRBJ1-5
V gene: TRBV5-5
clone size: NA
CDR3 protein: ASSPGGAAQPQH

J gene: TRBJ2-3
V gene: TRBV28
clone size: few
CDR3 protein: ASNQSGPRGTQY

J gene: TRBJ2-2
V gene: TRBV5-5
clone size: NA
CDR3 protein: ASSLEIHRGANTGELF

J gene: TRBJ2-5
V gene: TRBV19
clone size: NA
CDR3 protein: ATRRGLQETQY

J gene: TRBJ2-4
V gene: TRBV18
clone size: once
CDR3 protein: ASSPQGNIQY

J gene: TRBJ2-7
V gene: TRBV18
clone size: NA
CDR3 protein: ASSPPGNYEQY

J gene: TRBJ2-1
V gene: TRBV9
clone size: NA
CDR3 protein: ASSPTGTRRYNEQF

J gene: TRBJ1-2
V gene: TRBV7-9
clone size: NA
CDR3 protein: ASSWGGLDNYGYT

J gene: TRBJ1-1
V gene: TRBV5-6
clone size: once
CDR3 protein: ASSTVLDRNTEAF

J gene: TRBJ1-6
V gene: TRBV4-2
clone size: NA
CDR3 protein: ASSHSAGQANSPLH

J gene: TRBJ1-2
V gene: TRBV27
clone size: NA
CDR3 protein: ASRGTGRNGYT

J gene: TRBJ2-7
V gene: TRBV6-1
clone size: NA
CDR3 protein: ASTIMGQVYEQY

J gene: TRBJ1-1
V gene: TRBV30
clone size: NA
CDR3 protein: AWHRVGALNTEAF

J gene: TRBJ2-7
V gene: TRBV10-2
clone size: medium-sized
CDR3 protein: ASREGRPLDYEQY

J gene: TRBJ1-1
V gene: TRBV4-2
clone size: few
CDR3 protein: ASSQDDRGKVVF

J gene: TRBJ2-1
V gene: TRBV7-8
clone size: NA
CDR3 protein: ASSQNSGLAPSSYNEQF

J gene: TRBJ2-1
V gene: TRBV11-3
clone size: NA
CDR3 protein: ASSLGWLAGPNEQF

J gene: TRBJ2-1
V gene: TRBV5-4
clone size: NA
CDR3 protein: ASSAGPTRGNEQF

J gene: TRBJ1-4
V gene: TRBV6-1
clone size: NA
CDR3 protein: ASSEGRANEKLF

J gene: TRBJ2-7
V gene: TRBV6-5
clone size: NA
CDR3 protein: ASRRQGIGPYEQY

J gene: TRBJ2-1
V gene: TRBV7-8
clone size: once
CDR3 protein: ASSQSGGAYNEQF

J gene: TRBJ2-1
V gene: TRBV29-1
clone size: NA
CDR3 protein: SVLASRSYNEQF

J gene: TRBJ1-6
V gene: TRBV6-1
clone size: few
CDR3 protein: ASSEADRGGSPLH

J gene: TRBJ1-6
V gene: TRBV10-3
clone size: NA
CDR3 protein: AAQGRVNSPLH

J gene: TRBJ2-1
V gene: TRBV6-1
clone size: NA
CDR3 protein: ASSEASGGAYNEQF

J gene: TRBJ1-6
V gene: TRBV30
clone size: NA
CDR3 protein: AWSGTGNSPLH

J gene: TRBJ2-2
V gene: TRBV7-2
clone size: NA
CDR3 protein: ASSLGVRVNTGELF

J gene: TRBJ1-5
V gene: TRBV11-2
clone size: few
CDR3 protein: ASSTRQAQPQH

J gene: TRBJ2-3
V gene: TRBV6-1
clone size: few
CDR3 protein: ASTAGIAYTQY

J gene: TRBJ2-7
V gene: TRBV27
clone size: NA
CDR3 protein: ASSPIRTSGSYEQY

J gene: TRBJ1-2
V gene: TRBV20-1
clone size: NA
CDR3 protein: SARLDTGYT

J gene: TRBJ1-2
V gene: TRBV5-1
clone size: NA
CDR3 protein: ASSLWEGDYGYT

J gene: TRBJ1-5
V gene: TRBV19
clone size: few
CDR3 protein: ASSIMQNQPQH

J gene: TRBJ2-6
V gene: TRBV7-9
clone size: once
CDR3 protein: ASSSPPGGQGANVLT

J gene: TRBJ2-3
V gene: TRBV19
clone size: medium-sized
CDR3 protein: ASSMTPRGSTDTQY

J gene: TRBJ2-6
V gene: TRBV6-6
clone size: NA
CDR3 protein: ASSKGVGANVLT

J gene: TRBJ2-3
V gene: TRBV7-8
clone size: NA
CDR3 protein: ASSSHKRGADTQY

J gene: TRBJ2-7
V gene: TRBV2
clone size: NA
CDR3 protein: ASSSGRANEQY

J gene: TRBJ1-4
V gene: TRBV15
clone size: few
CDR3 protein: ATSRAAGGGEKLF

J gene: TRBJ1-2
V gene: TRBV5-1
clone size: few
CDR3 protein: ASSWGTVANYGYT

J gene: TRBJ2-1
V gene: TRBV15
clone size: few
CDR3 protein: ATSRPSGGNNEQF

J gene: TRBJ2-4
V gene: TRBV5-1
clone size: NA
CDR3 protein: ASTSGTSVAKNIQY

J gene: TRBJ2-7
V gene: TRBV6-6
clone size: NA
CDR3 protein: ATSPGTGKYEQY

J gene: TRBJ2-3
V gene: TRBV11-2
clone size: NA
CDR3 protein: ASSLAGGTDTQY

J gene: TRBJ2-2
V gene: TRBV9
clone size: NA
CDR3 protein: ASSPEISGGFGELF

J gene: TRBJ2-2
V gene: TRBV5-6
clone size: once
CDR3 protein: ASSLVLRGRGGELF

J gene: TRBJ2-3
V gene: TRBV5-6
clone size: NA
CDR3 protein: ASSWDRGRDTQY